This TCR beta chain derives from a study of blood T cell repertoires in COVID-19. Study-wide background: Some COVID-19 samples were acute and others convalescent; all came from the United States, Italy and Spain. The cDNA or gDNA used as material had been derived from T cells, B-cell-depleted T cells, or PBMCs.

Trimming pared 8 bases from V and 7 bases from J, leaving 15 bases between. The CDR3 length is 13 residues. In germline, CDR1 is MDHEN, CDR2 SYDVKM. Per the original data handling: Estimated nucleated cell counts came from reference gene primer amplification. Assay used: immunoSEQ multiplex PCR; TCRdb lists only in-frame clones, some missing. Clone size and the V and J calls come from that table; the DNA yielded D and trimming. The sample lists roughly 70,000 clones; 84% were seen once. V and J are TRBV28 and TRBJ1-5; TRBD1 might be the D (5 bases). The sequenced sample was peripheral blood. The clonotype comes from a woman in her sixties or seventies with acute or convalescent COVID-19. The CDR3 loop reads CASDYRGDQPQHF. The CDR3, as DNA: TGTGCCAGCGATTATCGGGGGGACCAGCCCCAGCATTTT.